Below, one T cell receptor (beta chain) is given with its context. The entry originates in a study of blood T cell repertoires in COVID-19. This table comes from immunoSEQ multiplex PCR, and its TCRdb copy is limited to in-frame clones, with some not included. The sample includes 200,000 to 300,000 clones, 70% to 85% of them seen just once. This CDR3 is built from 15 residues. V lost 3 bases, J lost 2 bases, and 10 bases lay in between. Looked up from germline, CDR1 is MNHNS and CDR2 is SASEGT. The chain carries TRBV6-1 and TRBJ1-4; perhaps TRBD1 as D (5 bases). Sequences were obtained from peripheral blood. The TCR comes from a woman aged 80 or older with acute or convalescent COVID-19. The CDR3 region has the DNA TGTGCCAGCAGTGACCAGGGTGCGACTAATGAAAAACTGTTTTTT. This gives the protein CASSDQGATNEKLFF.